This TCR beta chain was observed in a study of identifying expanded T cells in peripheral blood. V was pared by 3 bases and J by 5 bases, with 14 bases between. Germline CDR1 KGHSH, CDR2 LQKENI. The CDR3 has 14 amino acids. Generated by immunoSEQ multiplex PCR, the TCRdb table keeps only in-frame clones and is missing some. Of about 97,000 clones listed, more than 70% are singletons. The V gene is TRBV18, the J gene TRBJ2-7, with D perhaps matching TRBD2 (6 bases). The receptor was derived from a person between 18 and 75 years old in good health. Sample: blood. CDR3 nucleotides: TGTGCCAGCTCACCGATAGCCAGGGAGGACGAGCAGTACTTC. Translating gives CASSPIAREDEQYF.